The 21 T cell receptor beta chains given below trace back to one sample, sequenced in a study of shared clonotypes between healthy human individuals. The repertoire was sequenced with immunoSEQ multiplex PCR; TCRdb's copy has only in-frame clones and lacks some. This sample carries around 500,000 clones, 79% of them seen once, and the ten largest clones take roughly 13%. Specimen: PBMCs. The receptors here all came from a woman in her thirties or forties in good health. Some clones in this sample may be carry-over from other donors' samples.

This clone was counted at least ten times. Without the conserved terminal phenylalanine or tryptophan, this CDR3 likely stems from a read error. The limits of the CDR3 on the DNA are not certain, so only TCRdb's listed CDR3 is given. The J gene is TRBJ1-2, the V gene TRBV5-4; TRBD1 is the table's D call, not checked against the DNA. Termini included, the CDR3 measures 12 amino acids. Germline-derived CDR1 and CDR2 are SGHNT and YYREEE (reference sequence). The CDR3 is CASSSKGRQRRI.

This chain uses TRBV29-1 with TRBJ2-5, with 7 bases aligning to TRBD2. The better agreement between TRBJ2-7 and the DNA end casts doubt on the J call. The CDR3 contains 13 residues. The germline V gene encodes CDR1 SQVTM and CDR2 ANQGSEA. CDR3 residues: CSVGSTSNYEQYF. The CDR3, as DNA: TGCAGCGTTGGATCGACTAGCAACTACGAGCAGTACTTC.

A few counts support this clone. The chain employs TRBV30 and TRBJ1-4; TRBD1 might be the D (6 bases). V lost 1 base and J lost 6, with 18 bases in between. CDR1 is GTSNPN, CDR2 SVGIG, per germline (reference sequence). The CDR3 is made up of 16 amino acids. CDR3 in amino acids: CAWSGARTAGYEKLFF. The CDR3 DNA reads TGTGCCTGGAGTGGTGCTAGGACAGCGGGTTATGAAAAACTGTTTTTT.

This chain joins TRBV11-2 and TRBJ2-2; 10 nucleotides align to TRBD2. V lost 5 bases, J lost 7 bases, and 13 bases stayed unmatched. CDR3 length: 17 residues. Per germline, CDR1 SGHAT and CDR2 FQNNGV. The DNA of the CDR3 is TGTGCCAGCAGCATACACCTAGCGGGAGTAAAGGGCGGGGAGCTGTTTTTT. Translating gives CASSIHLAGVKGGELFF.

With respect to this clone: Other DNA sequences in the same sample also yield this CDR3. The chain employs TRBV18 and TRBJ1-1; 7 nucleotides agree with TRBD1. The trim removed 3 bases at V and 2 bases at J, leaving 3 bases unmatched. The CDR3 consists of 14 residues. Germline assignment: CDR1 KGHSH and CDR2 LQKENI. The CDR3, as DNA: TGTGCCAGCTCACCCCGGGACAGCAACACTGAAGCTTTCTTT. Protein sequence: CASSPRDSNTEAFF. Together with reference TRBV18 and TRBJ1-1, the CDR3 gives the full variable domain: NAGVMQNPRHLVRRRGQEARLRCSPMKGHSHVYWYRQLPEEGLKFMVYLQKENIIDESGMPKERFSAEFPKEGPSILRIQQVVRGDSAAYFCASSPRDSNTEAFFGQGTRLTVV.

The sample holds many counts of this clone. The chain carries TRBV5-1 and TRBJ2-1, with 9 nucleotides matching TRBD2. The CDR3 has 15 amino acids. V was clipped by 1 base and J by 5 bases; unmatched bases: 4. Germline CDR1 SGHRS, CDR2 YFSETQ. In nucleotides, the CDR3 is TGCGCCAGCAGCTTGAGTCTAGCGGGGAACAATGAGCAGTTCTTC. This translates into CASSLSLAGNNEQFF.

In its sample, this clone was seen a few times. V is TRBV7-3 and J is TRBJ2-5; TRBD2 is a possible D gene (6 bases). This CDR3 has 14 amino acids. CDR1 is SGHTA and CDR2 is FQGTGA in the germline V gene. The V gene lost 6 bases and the J gene lost 5 bases, with 16 bases spanning the gap. As DNA, the CDR3 is TGTGCCAGCAGTCTCGGGGGATTAGGGGAGACCCAGTACTTC. Translating it yields CASSLGGLGETQYF.

The genes are TRBV4-1 and TRBJ2-3; a possible D gene is TRBD2 (6 bases). The V gene lost 0 bases and the J gene lost 1 base, with 17 bases spanning the gap. The CDR3 totals 18 residues. Per the germline V gene, CDR1 is MGHRA and CDR2 is YSYEKL. CDR3 in amino acids: CASSQEIGLATRTDTQYF. CDR3 sequence (DNA): TGCGCCAGCAGCCAAGAGATCGGCCTAGCGACACGCACAGATACGCAGTATTTT.

V and J are TRBV5-1 and TRBJ2-3; 8 bases fit TRBD2. Germline loops: CDR1 SGHRS, CDR2 YFSETQ. The CDR3 is 16 amino acids. The J segment lost 2 bases and the V segment lost 4 bases, leaving 9 bases of the junction unmatched. The CDR3 here is CASSKDSGTPTDTQYF. DNA of the CDR3: TGCGCCAGCAGCAAGGATAGCGGGACCCCCACAGATACGCAGTATTTT.

This chain joins TRBV2 and TRBJ2-7; TRBD2 agrees at 8 bases. Germline V gene data show CDR1 as SNHLY and CDR2 as FYNNEI. The CDR3 extends over 14 amino acids. After removal of 7 bases from V and 2 bases from J, the junction contained 7 bases not matched to a gene. The CDR3 DNA reads TGTGCCAGCAATGTAGCGGGGCCCCCCTACGAGCAGTACTTC. The encoded protein is CASNVAGPPYEQYF.

Ten or more counts support this clone. This sequence joins TRBV5-1 and TRBJ2-7; the D gene could be TRBD1 or TRBD2 (5 bases each). Germline V gene data show CDR1 as SGHRS and CDR2 as YFSETQ. The CDR3 is 15 residues long. Trimming took 4 bases from V and 2 from J, leaving 16 bases between them. DNA of the CDR3: TGCGCCAGCAGCCGAGGGGCGATTTCTACCTACGAGCAGTACTTC. This translates into CASSRGAISTYEQYF.

This chain links TRBV6-5 with TRBJ1-1; D remains unclear. The V and J ends lost 2 bases and 4 bases respectively, with 8 bases between them. The CDR3 is 13 residues long. The germline CDR1 and CDR2 sequences are MNHEY and SVGAGI. Here the CDR3 DNA reads TGTGCCAGCAGTTACATGCGGGGCACTGAAGCTTTCTTT. Amino acid sequence: CASSYMRGTEAFF.

V gene TRBV7-3 combines with J gene TRBJ2-1; the D gene is possibly TRBD2 (6 bases). V dropped 3 bases and J dropped 7 bases, with 10 bases sitting between them. Germline V gene data show CDR1 as SGHTA and CDR2 as FQGTGA. This CDR3 has 13 amino acids. CDR3 sequence reads: CASSLLAENEQFF. CDR3 sequence (DNA): TGTGCCAGCAGCTTGTTAGCGGAAAATGAGCAGTTCTTC.

The chain carries TRBV4-1 and TRBJ2-5, with TRBD1 identical over 7 bases. TRBJ2-7 matches the DNA end more closely, so the J call is doubtful. CDR1 and CDR2 (germline): MGHRA, YSYEKL. The CDR3 runs to 16 residues. The DNA of the CDR3 is TGCGCCAGCAGTGTCACAGGGGATCTCCGGGCCTACGAGCAGTACTTC. This gives the protein CASSVTGDLRAYEQYF.

A remark on this clone: Compared with germline, one end of the junction differs, possibly owing to a read error. The chain uses TRBV28 and TRBJ2-7; D ambiguous. CDR3 length: 12 amino acids. The germline V gene has CDR1 MDHEN and CDR2 SYDVKM. This CDR3 reads CASSQLFLYKDF. The CDR3, as DNA: TGTGCCAGCAGCCAATTATTTTTATACAAGGACTTC.

The V gene is TRBV28, the J gene TRBJ1-1; possibly TRBD1 for D (5 bases). This CDR3 is 14 amino acids long. Germline V lookup: CDR1 MDHEN, CDR2 SYDVKM. The V gene lost 5 bases and the J gene lost 5 bases, with 15 bases spanning the gap. The CDR3 bases are TGTGCCAGCAGTCGGCGGGACTTGGGAACTGAAGCTTTCTTT. It translates to CASSRRDLGTEAFF.

The rearrangement joins TRBV5-6 to TRBJ2-1, with 10 bases matching TRBD2. There are 18 residues in the CDR3. V dropped 2 bases and J dropped 6; count of bases not matched to a gene: 14. The germline CDR1 and CDR2 sequences are SGHDT and YYEEEE. The CDR3 loop is CASSFVASGRGSLNEQFF. The CDR3 bases are TGTGCCAGCAGCTTCGTGGCTAGCGGGAGAGGATCTCTCAATGAGCAGTTCTTC.

This chain connects TRBV19 to TRBJ2-2, with 8 positions matching TRBD1. The CDR3 spans 15 residues. The germline V gene encodes CDR1 LNHDA and CDR2 SQIVND (reference sequence). Trimming took 1 base from V and 4 from J; bases not matched to a gene: 2. Here the CDR3 reads CASSIGQGSTGELFF. CDR3 DNA: TGTGCCAGTAGTATAGGACAGGGGAGCACCGGGGAGCTGTTTTTT.

The gene calls are TRBV19 and TRBJ1-1; perhaps TRBD1 as D (6 bases). Germline lookup yields CDR1 LNHDA and CDR2 SQIVND (reference sequence). V was cut by 7 bases and J by 4 bases, with 22 bases left in between. CDR3 size: 16 residues. The CDR3, as DNA: TGTGCCAGTAAGAGGGCAGCGCAGGGGCTTTCCACTGAAGCTTTCTTT. Amino acid sequence: CASKRAAQGLSTEAFF. The entire variable domain, with the rest obtained from reference TRBV19 and TRBJ1-1, is as follows: DGGITQSPKYLFRKEGQNVTLSCEQNLNHDAMYWYRQDPGQGLRLIYYSQIVNDFQKGDIAEGYSVSREKKESFPLTVTSAQKNPTAFYLCASKRAAQGLSTEAFFGQGTRLTVV.

The chain combines TRBV5-4 with TRBJ2-7; 10 bases match TRBD1. J was trimmed by 6 bases and V by 4 bases; bases with no gene match: 13. This CDR3 spans 16 amino acids. The germline gives CDR1 SGHNT, CDR2 YYREEE (reference sequence). The CDR3: CASSLGTGVVETEQYF. The CDR3 bases are TGTGCCAGCAGCCTCGGGACAGGGGTAGTAGAAACCGAGCAGTACTTC.

In this sample, this clone turned up a few times. This chain joins TRBV19 and TRBJ2-7; perhaps TRBD2 as D (6 bases). The V gene lost 1 base and the J gene lost 7 bases, with 17 bases spanning the gap. Looked up from germline, CDR1 is LNHDA and CDR2 is SQIVND (reference sequence). The CDR3 length is 15 residues. The CDR3 sequence: CASSIAASQGGEQYF. DNA of the CDR3: TGTGCCAGTAGTATAGCGGCCAGCCAGGGAGGTGAGCAGTACTTC.